This is a list of T cell receptor beta chains from one sample in a study of T cell responses to AZD1222 COVID-19 vaccine. TCRdb keeps only in-frame clones here, not all; method: immunoSEQ multiplex PCR. The repertoire holds 180,000 or so clones, with roughly nine tenths as singletons. The sample here was peripheral blood, taken on day 0 of AZD1222 vaccination. The receptors were gathered from an adult in good health. Each CDR3 is given with its conserved first and last residue. A D gene is named only where the DNA matches it firmly. The size of a clone is reported for some rows only, either as once, few or many, or as a class for expanded clones.

clone size	J gene	V gene	D gene	CDR3 DNA	CDR3 protein
once	TRBJ2-3	TRBV11-2	TRBD1	TGTGCCAGCAGCTTAGGACAGGGGGGAGATACGCAGTATTTT	CASSLGQGGDTQYF
NA	TRBJ2-3	TRBV10-3	NA	TGTGCCATCAGTGGGCACGGGGACCTTAGCACAGATACGCAGTATTTT	CAISGHGDLSTDTQYF
NA	TRBJ2-3	TRBV19	NA	TGTGCCAGTAGTTGGCAAGATACGCAGTATTTT	CASSWQDTQYF
NA	TRBJ1-1	TRBV19	NA	TGTGCCAGTAGTATGGCAGGCCCCACTGAAGCTTTCTTT	CASSMAGPTEAFF
NA	TRBJ1-6	TRBV11-2	TRBD1	TGTGCCAGCAGCTTAGACGTGGGGACAGGCTATAATTCACCCCTCCACTTT	CASSLDVGTGYNSPLHF
NA	TRBJ2-2	TRBV5-1	TRBD2	TGCGCCAGCAGCTTGTCTAGCGGGGGCACCGGGGAGCTGTTTTTT	CASSLSSGGTGELFF
NA	TRBJ1-5	TRBV9	NA	TGTGCCAGCAGCGTGGGGCAGGAGAATCAGCCCCAGCATTTT	CASSVGQENQPQHF
once	TRBJ2-7	TRBV5-1	TRBD1	TGCGCCAGCAGCGACGGGACAGGGGTAACCTACGAGCAGTACTTC	CASSDGTGVTYEQYF
NA	TRBJ2-1	TRBV18	TRBD2	TGTGCCAGCTCACCACCGGCGATGTCGGGACTAACATACAATGAGCAGTTCTTC	CASSPPAMSGLTYNEQFF
once	TRBJ1-1	TRBV29-1	TRBD1	TGCAGCGCAACGGACAGGGGGCCCACTGAAGCTTTCTTT	CSATDRGPTEAFF
NA	TRBJ1-5	TRBV19	NA	TGTGCCAGTAGACGTTCAGGGGCGACGGGCAATCAGCCCCAGCATTTT	CASRRSGATGNQPQHF
NA	TRBJ1-4	TRBV4-3	NA	TGCGCCAGCAGCCAAGGTGGCGGAAGTAATGAAAAACTGTTTTTT	CASSQGGGSNEKLFF
NA	TRBJ2-7	TRBV6-2/TRBV6-3	NA	TGTGCCAGCAGTTACGACCAGTACGAGCAGTACTTC	CASSYDQYEQYF
NA	TRBJ1-6	TRBV7-8	NA	TGTGCCAGCAGCTTAGGGTCTGGGGATTCACCCCTCCACTTT	CASSLGSGDSPLHF
NA	TRBJ2-1	TRBV3-1/TRBV3-2	TRBD2	TGTGCCAGCAGCCAAAGCGGGAGGGCCCGAAATGAGCAGTTCTTC	CASSQSGRARNEQFF
NA	TRBJ2-5	TRBV24-1	TRBD1	TGTGCCACCAGTGAGGCTGGGACAGAGGGACAAGAGACCCAGTACTTC	CATSEAGTEGQETQYF
NA	TRBJ1-1	TRBV14	NA	TGTGCCAGCAGCCAAGGGGCGGTGAACACTGAAGCTTTCTTT	CASSQGAVNTEAFF
NA	TRBJ1-5	TRBV5-6	NA	TGTGCCAGCAGCTTGGTCCTCTGGGGCCGCAATCAGCCCCAGCATTTT	CASSLVLWGRNQPQHF
NA	TRBJ1-1	TRBV25-1	NA	TGTGCCAGCAGGGGTGCTGGGAGCACTGAAGCTTTCTTT	CASRGAGSTEAFF